Below, 31 T cell receptor beta chains from the same sample are listed, as sequenced in a study of breast tumors, draining lymph nodes, adjacent tissues (dated by TCRdb to about 2016). The receptor library was made with multiplex PCR. Sequencing took place on an Illumina HiSeq 2000. TCRdb trimmed the raw reads at Q25, called clones with MiXCR and kept productive beta chains. When rows share a CDR3 protein, they turn into one entry using the most common DNA and genes. This sample lists tens of thousands of distinct CDR3 sequences; roughly 39% were detected once. The top ten hold over 9.5% of the sample. Material: breast tumor tissue. The receptors were gathered from a female donor with breast cancer. Some clones in this sample may be carry-over from other donors' samples.

V and J are TRBV7-2 and TRBJ2-3, with no clear D. The V end lost 7 bases, the J end lost 10 bases, and 9 bases lay between the germline ends. The CDR3 length is 10 residues. Germline V gene data show CDR1 as SGHTA and CDR2 as FQGNSA. The CDR3 DNA follows: TGTGCCAGCACCTTGAACCCGCAGTATTTT. This encodes CASTLNPQYF.

This clonotype came up many times. The chain links TRBV12-3 or TRBV12-4 to TRBJ2-5, with TRBD2 as a possible D gene (6 bases). Trimming pared 3 bases from V and 4 bases from J, leaving 9 bases between. The CDR3 is 13 amino acids. CDR3 region: CASSLFGGETQYF. DNA for the CDR3: TGTGCCAGCAGTTTGTTCGGGGGAGAGACCCAGTACTTC.

On this clonotype itself: Sequence at one end of the junction differs from germline and may be a read error. The chain combines TRBV11-3 with TRBJ2-7, with D unresolved. Germline V gene lookup returns CDR1 SGHNT and CDR2 YENEEA. The CDR3 extends over 12 amino acids. The CDR3 region is CAGSRTIHEQYF. The CDR3 DNA sequence: TGTGCCGGCAGTCGCACTATCCACGAGCAGTACTTC.

J is TRBJ1-1 and V is TRBV29-1; TRBD1 aligns across 8 bases. Per the germline V gene, CDR1 is SQVTM and CDR2 is ANQGSEA. There are 13 residues in the CDR3. The V segment lost 3 bases and the J segment 6 bases; nucleotides outside the gene matches: 6. The DNA for the CDR3 is TGCAGCGTTGACTTGGGACAGGAGGCTGAAGCTTTCTTT. It specifies CSVDLGQEAEAFF.

This clonotype was picked up many times. The rearrangement uses TRBV20-1 and TRBJ2-3; TRBD2 matches at 8 bases. This CDR3 is built from 19 residues. The ends lost 3 bases at V and 0 bases at J; junction bases unmatched: 17. Germline V gives CDR1 DFQATT, CDR2 SNEGSKA (reference sequence). The DNA for the CDR3 is TGCAGTGCTAGGGGACTAGAATTCTCCCCAGGACCTAGCACAGATACGCAGTATTTT. Protein sequence: CSARGLEFSPGPSTDTQYF.

This clonotype was observed many times. The chain couples TRBV5-1 to TRBJ1-4; 7 bases map to TRBD1. This CDR3 contains 14 residues. CDR1 is SGHRS and CDR2 is YFSETQ in the germline V gene. V lost 0 bases and J lost 6; bases outside the gene matches: 2. CDR3 in amino acids: CASSLAGGYEKLFF. The CDR3, as DNA: TGCGCCAGCAGCTTGGCAGGGGGTTATGAAAAACTGTTTTTT.

V gene TRBV4-3 combines with J gene TRBJ1-1; D not certain. Trimming pared 0 bases from V and 11 bases from J, leaving 16 bases between. Germline-derived CDR1 and CDR2 are LGHNA and YSLEER. The CDR3 is 14 amino acids. The CDR3: CASSQEEAASGAFF. The CDR3 DNA is TGCGCCAGCAGCCAAGAGGAAGCGGCCTCCGGGGCTTTCTTT.

The chain uses TRBV4-1 and TRBJ1-5; D gene uncertain. This CDR3 has 14 amino acids. In germline, CDR1 is MGHRA, CDR2 YSYEKL. V lost 1 base and J lost 11, with 15 bases in between. The CDR3 loop reads CASSQGAGKETQHF. In nucleotides, the CDR3 is TGCGCCAGCAGCCAAGGGGCAGGAAAAGAGACCCAGCATTTT.

This clonotype occurred many times. The V gene is TRBV28, the J gene TRBJ1-6; 7 nucleotides line up with TRBD1. This CDR3 is built from 15 residues. With V trimmed by 7 bases and J by 3 bases, 6 bases remained unmatched. CDR1 is MDHEN, CDR2 SYDVKM, per germline. CDR3 residues: CASTPGTVYNSPLHF. The CDR3 DNA reads as TGTGCCAGCACCCCCGGGACAGTCTATAATTCACCCCTCCACTTT.

Regarding this clonotype: At one boundary the junction diverges from the germline segment, which might be a read error. Written as DNA, the CDR3 is TGCGCCAGCAGCCCCCCCCGGGAGTCAGGCTATACCTTC. It codes for CASSPPRESGYTF. This chain connects TRBV5-1 to TRBJ1-2; D uncertain. This CDR3 region has 13 residues. Germline V CDR1 and CDR2: SGHRS, YFSETQ.

This clonotype was counted ten times or more. J is TRBJ2-7 and V is TRBV12-5; 7 positions match TRBD1. The junction had 11 bases not matched to a gene; V was cut back by 10 bases and J by 2 bases. CDR3 size: 14 residues. Per germline, CDR1 LGHNT and CDR2 FRNRAP. The CDR3 coding sequence is TGTGCTACATCACCCAGGGGGTCGACCTACGAGCAGTACTTC. Amino acids: CATSPRGSTYEQYF.

This clonotype came up many times. This chain connects TRBV3-1 to TRBJ2-7; a weak D match, TRBD2 (6 bases). The ends were cut back, 6 bases at V and 6 bases at J, with 18 bases in the middle. Germline V gene lookup returns CDR1 LGHDT and CDR2 YNNKEL (reference sequence). CDR3 size: 14 residues. CDR3 in DNA: TGTGCCAGCAGTCCGTACGGGACTCCCCCCGAGCAGTACTTC. This translates into CASSPYGTPPEQYF.

As concerns this clonotype: A read error may produce the germline difference seen at one junction end. The DNA of the CDR3 is TGTGCTAGCAGAAAAGGGGACAGACCCTACGAGCAGCACTTC. Translated, it gives CASRKGDRPYEQHF. The chain is built from TRBV11-1 and TRBJ2-7; 7 bases are shared with TRBD1. Germline values: CDR1 SGHAT, CDR2 FQDESV (reference sequence). CDR3 length: 14 residues.

Turning to this clonotype: A much larger clone lies a single base off, so this may be a read error. The chain joins TRBV6-6 to TRBJ2-5; no definite D call. This CDR3 has 14 amino acids. CDR1 and CDR2 from the germline V gene are MNHNY and SVGAGI (reference sequence). Trimming removed 5 bases at V and 5 bases at J, with 15 bases between. CDR3 loop: CASSHLGIQETQYF. CDR3 bases: TGTGCCAGCAGTCACCTGGGAATTCAGGAGACCCAGTACTTC.

About this clonotype itself: Relative to the germline gene, one junction end is altered; a read error may explain this. The chain joins TRBV9 to TRBJ2-7; a possible D gene is TRBD2 (5 bases). This CDR3 region has 14 residues. Looked up from germline, CDR1 is SGDLS and CDR2 is YYNGEE. CDR3 sequence reads: CASSVDIRDYKQYF. The CDR3 region has the DNA TGTGCCAGCAGCGTAGATATACGAGACTACAAGCAGTACTTC.

This clonotype was observed many times. This chain joins TRBV3-2 and TRBJ1-2; the table's D call TRBD1 went unverified against the DNA. TRBV3-2 is a documented pseudogene. CDR3 size: 17 residues. The CDR3 reads CASSQTRQGPLSYGYTF. The CDR3, as DNA: TGTGCCAGCAGCCAAACTAGACAGGGGCCACTTTCCTATGGCTACACCTTC.

There are many counts of this clonotype. The chain recombines TRBV19 with TRBJ2-2; D is possibly TRBD2 (5 bases). CDR3 length equals 16 residues. The germline V gene encodes CDR1 LNHDA and CDR2 SQIVND (reference sequence). Trimming shortened V by 5 bases and J by 6 bases, and 19 bases separated the two germline ends. CDR3 loop: CASSLRLAPQAGELFF. CDR3 coding DNA: TGTGCCAGTAGTCTTCGCCTAGCACCTCAGGCCGGGGAGCTGTTTTTT.

This clonotype was seen repeatedly, ten times or more. A much larger clone differs from this one at a single base, so this may be a read error. The chain combines TRBV11-2 with TRBJ2-7; tentatively, D is TRBD1 (6 bases). Trimming stripped 5 bases from V and 6 bases from J, with 17 bases between. Germline V gene sequence: CDR1 SGHAT, CDR2 FQNNGV. The CDR3 spans 14 residues. CDR3 bases: TGTGCCAGCAGCCCCCGGGCCAGAGGGGGCGAGCAGTACTTC. Amino acid sequence: CASSPRARGGEQYF.

The chain recombines TRBV4-1 with TRBJ2-7; D remains ambiguous. The germline V gene encodes CDR1 MGHRA and CDR2 YSYEKL. Trimming stripped 0 bases from V and 6 bases from J, with 9 bases between. This CDR3 has 13 amino acids. In DNA, the CDR3 is TGCGCCAGCAGCCAAGATTTAGAGCTCGAGCAGTACTTC. Translation: CASSQDLELEQYF.

Comments on this clonotype: A junction boundary mismatches the germline segment, possibly from a read error. V and J are TRBV9 and TRBJ2-7, with D perhaps given as TRBD1 or TRBD2 (5 bases each). The germline gives CDR1 SGDLS, CDR2 YYNGEE. The CDR3 sequence is 15 residues long. Here the CDR3 DNA reads TGTGCCAGCAGCCAAGATTGGTCAGGGACCTACGAGCCGTACTTC. Protein product: CASSQDWSGTYEPYF.

This clonotype has a handful of counts. The chain recombines TRBV6-5 with TRBJ1-1, with D possibly matching TRBD1 (6 bases). CDR3 length: 17 amino acids. Per the germline V gene, CDR1 is MNHEY and CDR2 is SVGAGI. Trimming removed 7 bases at V and 4 bases at J, with 25 bases between. This chain's CDR3 is CASTPDGGAVGTTEAFF. In DNA form, the CDR3 reads TGTGCCAGCACCCCAGACGGGGGCGCCGTCGGGACCACTGAAGCTTTCTTT.

The rearrangement links TRBV15 to TRBJ1-4; a possible D gene is TRBD1 (5 bases). Germline V gene data show CDR1 as LNHNV and CDR2 as YYDKDF (reference sequence). The length of the CDR3 is 16 residues. V lost 3 bases and J lost 6, with 17 bases in between. CDR3 DNA: TGTGCCACCAGCAGGTCCCCCGGGGCGCATGATGAAAAACTGTTTTTT. This encodes CATSRSPGAHDEKLFF. The variable domain in full, with the rest retrieved from reference TRBV15 and TRBJ1-4, is DAMVIQNPRYQVTQFGKPVTLSCSQTLNHNVMYWYQQKSSQAPKLLFHYYDKDFNNEADTPDNFQSRRPNTSFCFLDIRSPGLGDTAMYLCATSRSPGAHDEKLFFGSGTQLSVL.

The chain links TRBV4-2 to TRBJ1-5; 8 bases agree with TRBD1. With V trimmed by 5 bases and J by 3 bases, 6 bases remained unmatched. This CDR3 contains 15 residues. Germline lookup yields CDR1 LGHNA and CDR2 YNFKEQ. CDR3 coding DNA: TGTGCCAGCAGCGTTAGACAGGGGAACAATCAGCCCCAGCATTTT. Translation: CASSVRQGNNQPQHF.

J is TRBJ2-2 and V is TRBV19; 8 positions agree with TRBD1. V shed 6 bases and J 4 bases; nucleotides not matched to a gene: 10. The CDR3 is 16 amino acids. Germline loops: CDR1 LNHDA, CDR2 SQIVND (reference sequence). The CDR3 coding sequence is TGTGCCAGTAGCCTGATACAGGGGGGAGGCACCGGGGAGCTGTTTTTT. This codes for CASSLIQGGGTGELFF.

The V and J genes are TRBV24-1 and TRBJ2-3, with a possible D match to TRBD1 (7 bases). Germline assignment: CDR1 KGHDR and CDR2 SFDVKD. V lost 9 bases to trimming and J lost 9 bases, with 21 bases between them. The CDR3 has 14 amino acids. CDR3 nucleotide sequence: TGTGCCACCGGCGAGAATCACAGGGGAGGAACGCAGTATTTT. It yields the protein CATGENHRGGTQYF.

This clonotype was counted ten times or more. The chain combines TRBV24-1 with TRBJ1-5; 8 bases fit TRBD1. The CDR3 is 15 residues long. Per germline, CDR1 KGHDR and CDR2 SFDVKD. After removal of 8 bases from V and 1 base from J, the junction contained 6 bases not matched to a gene. This CDR3 reads CATTRTGRSNQPQHF. CDR3 nucleotide sequence: TGTGCCACCACCCGGACAGGGCGCAGCAATCAGCCCCAGCATTTT.

For this clonotype: One end of the junction does not line up with germline, which may come from a read error. CDR3 residues: CAISESATWTDNYGYTF. In DNA form, the CDR3 reads TGTGCCATCAGTGAATCGGCCACTTGGACAGATAACTATGGCTACACCTTC. The chain joins TRBV24-1 to TRBJ1-2; maybe TRBD1 (6 bases). The CDR3 has 17 amino acids. The V gene's germline CDR1 is KGHDR and CDR2 SFDVKD.

This clonotype was observed many times. J is TRBJ1-4 and V is TRBV11-3; the D is unclear. CDR1 and CDR2 (germline): SGHNT, YENEEA. The CDR3 consists of 13 residues. With 5 bases removed from V and 8 bases from J, the gap between germline ends came to 12 bases. In DNA, the CDR3 is TGTGCCAGCAGCCACCCCCGCGGAGAAAAACTGTTTTTT. Residues: CASSHPRGEKLFF.

This clonotype was recorded many times. The chain employs TRBV5-8 and TRBJ1-5, with TRBD1 matching over 7 bases. Germline trimming cut 4 bases from V and 4 bases from J; bases unmatched to any gene: 11. This CDR3 region has 16 residues. CDR1 and CDR2 from the germline V gene are SGHTS and YDEGEE. The CDR3 here is CASSGNLGGRNQPQHF. CDR3 DNA sequence: TGTGCCAGCAGCGGAAATCTAGGGGGCAGGAATCAGCCCCAGCATTTT.

The rearrangement joins TRBV7-2 to TRBJ2-5; D not certain. CDR1 and CDR2 (germline): SGHTA, FQGNSA. The CDR3 runs to 17 residues. V lost 4 bases and J lost 5, with 23 bases in between. Here the CDR3 reads CASSSLNTGGLGETQYF. For the CDR3, the DNA is TGTGCCAGCAGCTCACTAAATACTGGTGGGCTCGGGGAGACCCAGTACTTC.

Details on this clonotype: This may come from a read error, since a much larger clone is one base off. This rearrangement joins TRBV5-4 to TRBJ1-3; 8 nucleotides agree with TRBD1. Germline CDR1 and CDR2: SGHNT and YYREEE (reference sequence). This CDR3 has 14 residues. V was pared by 3 bases and J by 2 bases, with 1 base of the junction left unmatched. This CDR3 reads CASSWTGTGNTIYF. CDR3 coding DNA: TGTGCCAGCAGCTGGACAGGGACTGGAAACACCATATATTTT.